What follows are 32 T cell receptor beta chains derived from one specimen sequenced in a study of blood T cell repertoires in COVID-19. Sequenced by immunoSEQ multiplex PCR; TCRdb stores in-frame clones only, minus some. Of roughly 250,000 clones in the sample, roughly 90% were seen once. Sample: peripheral blood. These receptor sequences come from a woman aged 25-40 years with COVID-19, enrolled during active disease.

In nucleotides, the CDR3 is TGTGCCAGCACCGACAGCTATGGCTACACCTTC. Translated: CASTDSYGYTF. The rearrangement uses TRBV5-8 and TRBJ1-2; D might be TRBD1 (5 bases). The CDR3 covers 11 residues. V was pared by 6 bases and J by 4 bases, with 7 bases between. Germline V gene sequence: CDR1 SGHTS, CDR2 YDEGEE.

This clone was recorded a few times. J is TRBJ1-5 and V is TRBV18; D remains unclear. Trimming removed 3 bases from V and 5 bases from J, with 8 bases in between. The CDR3 runs to 13 residues. From germline, CDR1 is KGHSH and CDR2 LQKENI. CDR3 coding DNA: TGTGCCAGCTCACCGGGCAGTTATCAGCCCCAGCATTTT. This sequence encodes CASSPGSYQPQHF.

This clone was counted once. The rearrangement uses TRBV28 and TRBJ1-1, with 9 bases lining up with TRBD1. Germline V CDR1 and CDR2: MDHEN, SYDVKM. After removal of 3 bases from V and 6 bases from J, the junction contained 8 bases not matched to a gene. The CDR3 sequence is 15 residues long. CDR3 amino acids: CASSFSGTGWPEAFF. CDR3 sequence (DNA): TGTGCCAGCAGTTTCTCCGGGACAGGGTGGCCTGAAGCTTTCTTT.

The chain uses TRBV4-1 and TRBJ2-7; 14 bases are shared with TRBD2. The CDR3 spans 15 residues. J lost 4 bases, V lost 4 bases, and 3 bases had no gene match. Germline lookup yields CDR1 MGHRA and CDR2 YSYEKL. Here the CDR3 DNA reads TGCGCCAGCAGCCCGGGGACTAGCGGGGGATACGAGCAGTACTTC. Protein product: CASSPGTSGGYEQYF.

The V gene is TRBV11-2, the J gene TRBJ2-6, with D unclear. V was cut by 1 base and J by 4 bases, with 11 bases left in between. The germline CDR1 and CDR2 sequences are SGHAT and FQNNGV. CDR3 length: 16 residues. The DNA of the CDR3 is TGTGCCAGCAGCTTAGTTCGGTCTTCCGGGGCCAACGTCCTGACTTTC. It codes for CASSLVRSSGANVLTF.

This clone was seen just once. The V call is TRBV14, the J call TRBJ2-1; no reliable D call. Per germline, CDR1 SGHDN and CDR2 FVKESK. This CDR3 region has 13 residues. V lost 4 bases and J lost 2, with 6 bases in between. DNA of the CDR3: TGTGCCAGCAGCCTATATACCTACAATGAGCAGTTCTTC. It encodes CASSLYTYNEQFF.

This chain joins TRBV6-5 and TRBJ2-3; the D gene is possibly TRBD2 (6 bases). CDR3 length: 15 amino acids. The V end lost 6 bases, the J end lost 9 bases, and 22 bases lay between the germline ends. Germline CDR1 reads MNHEY; CDR2 reads SVGAGI. The CDR3 DNA reads TGTGCCAGCAGAGATATTATTCAGGGCGGACTAACGCAGTATTTT. Translation gives CASRDIIQGGLTQYF.

The chain recombines TRBV15 with TRBJ2-5, with a weak D call TRBD1 (6 bases). This CDR3 region has 14 residues. Trimming cost V 2 bases and J 1 base, with 8 bases left between them. CDR1 is LNHNV and CDR2 is YYDKDF in the germline V gene (reference sequence). CDR3 residues: CATSRQDSQETQYF. The CDR3 DNA reads as TGTGCCACCAGCAGACAGGACAGCCAAGAGACCCAGTACTTC.

The DNA for the CDR3 is TGTGCCACCAGCAGAGGGGGAGTAGGGTCCTATGGCTACACCTTC. Protein: CATSRGGVGSYGYTF. This chain uses TRBV15 with TRBJ1-2; no firm D call. CDR1 is LNHNV and CDR2 is YYDKDF in the germline V gene (reference sequence). The CDR3 is made up of 15 amino acids. V lost 1 base to trimming and J lost 4 bases, with 13 bases between them.

The rearrangement joins TRBV7-9 to TRBJ2-5; D might be TRBD2 (5 bases). With 1 base removed from V and 5 bases from J, the gap between germline ends came to 11 bases. The CDR3 covers 14 residues. Germline V gene data show CDR1 as SEHNR and CDR2 as FQNEAQ (reference sequence). Written as DNA, the CDR3 is TGTGCCAGCAGCTTAGGGCAGTCGGGGGAGACCCAGTACTTC. This encodes CASSLGQSGETQYF.

The rearrangement links TRBV24-1 to TRBJ2-1; no reliable D call. V was trimmed by 5 bases and J by 7 bases, leaving 5 bases between them. Germline V gives CDR1 KGHDR, CDR2 SFDVKD. CDR3 length equals 11 residues. Here the CDR3 DNA reads TGTGCCACCAGTGCTCTTAATGAGCAGTTCTTC. This sequence encodes CATSALNEQFF.

The V gene is TRBV6-7, the J gene TRBJ1-1; 8 bases agree with TRBD1. TRBV6-7 is sorted into the ORF group, with uncertain function. V trimming: 4 bases; J trimming: 6 bases; junction bases outside the gene matches: 19. This CDR3 comprises 18 residues. CDR3 in DNA: TGTGCCAGCAGTTTTAGGACAGGGTGGAGGCTCCTCAGTCCTGAAGCTTTCTTT. This encodes CASSFRTGWRLLSPEAFF.

The chain couples TRBV27 to TRBJ1-4, with TRBD1 as a possible D gene (6 bases). The germline gives CDR1 MNHEY, CDR2 SMNVEV (reference sequence). This CDR3 comprises 14 residues. The V end lost 6 bases, the J end lost 2 bases, and 10 bases lay between the germline ends. For the CDR3, the DNA is TGTGCCAGCAGCAAGGGGGACACTAATGAAAAACTGTTTTTT. Amino acid sequence: CASSKGDTNEKLFF.

This chain uses TRBV14 with TRBJ1-6; 9 bases are shared with TRBD1. J was trimmed by 8 bases and V by 5 bases; bases with no gene match: 10. The CDR3 spans 16 residues. Germline assignment: CDR1 SGHDN and CDR2 FVKESK. CDR3 loop: CASSERTGVYHSPLHF. DNA of the CDR3: TGTGCCAGCAGCGAAAGGACAGGGGTATATCATTCACCCCTCCACTTT.

Only one count was recorded for this clone. J is TRBJ2-7 and V is TRBV5-6, with D uncertain. Trimming pared 0 bases from V and 2 bases from J, leaving 9 bases between. The CDR3 is made up of 14 amino acids. From germline, CDR1 is SGHDT and CDR2 YYEEEE. CDR3 amino acids: CASSLVDQAYEQYF. CDR3 nucleotides: TGTGCCAGCAGCTTGGTTGACCAGGCCTACGAGCAGTACTTC.

This sequence joins TRBV18 and TRBJ2-5, with a tentative D call TRBD2 (5 bases). V was pared by 4 bases and J by 4 bases, with 13 bases between. Germline lookup yields CDR1 KGHSH and CDR2 LQKENI. The CDR3 runs 14 residues. CDR3 residues: CASSQGYGGETQYF. The CDR3 DNA reads TGTGCCAGCTCACAAGGGTATGGAGGAGAGACCCAGTACTTC.

The chain links TRBV19 to TRBJ2-1; D not certain. Looked up from germline, CDR1 is LNHDA and CDR2 is SQIVND (reference sequence). The length of the CDR3 is 13 residues. Trimming pared 6 bases from V and 3 bases from J, leaving 9 bases between. CDR3 DNA sequence: TGTGCCAGTAGCATTCGAGACTACAATGAGCAGTTCTTC. Its translation: CASSIRDYNEQFF.

The J gene is TRBJ2-7, the V gene TRBV13, with 10 bases aligning to TRBD1. The CDR3 runs to 15 residues. The V gene end was trimmed by 0 bases and the J gene end by 4 bases; junction bases not matched to a gene: 3. Germline CDR1 PRHDT, CDR2 FYEKMQ (reference sequence). CDR3 coding DNA: TGTGCCAGCAGCTTAGGTGGACAGGGGGATTACGAGCAGTACTTC. It translates to CASSLGGQGDYEQYF.

The rearrangement joins TRBV19 to TRBJ1-4; a possible D gene is TRBD1 (6 bases). Between the trimmed V and J ends, which lost 3 bases and 5 bases, there was a span of 7 bases. Germline V gene sequence: CDR1 LNHDA, CDR2 SQIVND (reference sequence). The CDR3 has 13 amino acids. CDR3 sequence (DNA): TGTGCCAGTAGTATGGACAGAAATGAAAAACTGTTTTTT. It translates to CASSMDRNEKLFF.

The CDR3 spells CASSRTVRDSSYEQYF. The CDR3 DNA is TGTGCCAGCTCACGGACCGTCCGGGACTCGTCGTACGAGCAGTACTTC. The chain employs TRBV18 and TRBJ2-7; TRBD2 might be the D (6 bases). Trimming removed 4 bases from V and 4 bases from J, with 20 bases in between. The CDR3 is 16 residues long. Germline V gene sequence: CDR1 KGHSH, CDR2 LQKENI.

V is TRBV3-1 (or the pseudogene TRBV3-2) and J is TRBJ1-1; D is uncertain. This CDR3 spans 11 amino acids. Trimming took 9 bases from V and 4 from J, leaving 9 bases between them. Germline CDR1 LGHDT, CDR2 YNNKEL (reference sequence). The DNA of the CDR3 is TGTGCCAGTTCAGGAAGCACTGAAGCTTTCTTT. Translated: CASSGSTEAFF.

The rearrangement links TRBV5-5 to TRBJ1-6; 8 bases fit TRBD1. V lost 4 bases, J lost 6 bases, and 12 bases stayed unmatched. CDR1 and CDR2 from the germline V gene are SGHKS and YYEKEE (reference sequence). The CDR3 loop spans 17 amino acids. As DNA, the CDR3 is TGTGCCAGCAGCGACCCATCGAGACAGGGGTTTAATTCACCCCTCCACTTT. Translation: CASSDPSRQGFNSPLHF.

Regarding this clone: Other nucleotide sequences from this sample produce the same CDR3. This chain connects TRBV7-9 to TRBJ1-2, with TRBD1 as a possible D gene (5 bases). The length of the CDR3 is 13 residues. V lost 5 bases, J lost 4 bases, and 11 bases lay in between. Germline loops: CDR1 SEHNR, CDR2 FQNEAQ (reference sequence). The CDR3 here is CASSPGISYGYTF. The CDR3 DNA reads as TGTGCCAGCAGCCCAGGGATATCCTATGGCTACACCTTC.

The CDR3 reads CASSLGDGGSDTQYF. CDR3 coding DNA: TGCGCCAGCAGCCTTGGGGATGGAGGTTCCGATACGCAGTATTTT. This chain links TRBV5-1 with TRBJ2-3, with D possibly matching TRBD2 (5 bases). This CDR3 contains 15 residues. Trimming stripped 4 bases from V and 6 bases from J, with 18 bases between. Germline V lookup: CDR1 SGHRS, CDR2 YFSETQ.

This clone was found once. The genes are TRBV27 and TRBJ2-7; tentative D call: TRBD2 (5 bases). From germline, CDR1 is MNHEY and CDR2 SMNVEV (reference sequence). The CDR3 sequence is 13 residues long. V lost 6 bases and J 3 bases, leaving 12 bases between the germline ends. The CDR3 DNA sequence: TGTGCCAGCAGCCGCACTCGGGACTACGAGCAGTACTTC. Translation gives CASSRTRDYEQYF.

The rearrangement links TRBV4-1 to TRBJ1-4; no firm D call. The CDR3 sequence is 12 residues long. Deletions cut 2 bases from V and 10 bases from J, with 8 bases between. Germline CDR1 is MGHRA and CDR2 is YSYEKL. In nucleotides, the CDR3 is TGCGCCAGCAGCCAACCATTCGGAAAACTGTTTTTT. Translation: CASSQPFGKLFF.

The CDR3 coding sequence is TGCGCCAGCAGCTTGGATCCAGACACAGATACGCAGTATTTT. This encodes CASSLDPDTDTQYF. This sequence joins TRBV5-1 and TRBJ2-3, with no clear D. The V gene lost 0 bases and the J gene lost 2 bases, with 7 bases spanning the gap. The CDR3 consists of 14 residues. Per the germline V gene, CDR1 is SGHRS and CDR2 is YFSETQ.

The chain is built from TRBV28 and TRBJ2-1, with 15 bases lining up with TRBD2. The CDR3 loop spans 17 amino acids. From germline, CDR1 is MDHEN and CDR2 SYDVKM. The V gene end was trimmed by 6 bases and the J gene end by 4 bases; junction bases not matched to a gene: 7. The CDR3 reads CASSPRTSGGGYNEQFF. The CDR3 DNA follows: TGTGCCAGCAGCCCTCGGACTAGCGGGGGGGGATACAATGAGCAGTTCTTC.

V is TRBV30 and J is TRBJ1-2; TRBD1 might be the D (5 bases). Germline V gene data show CDR1 as GTSNPN and CDR2 as SVGIG (reference sequence). The CDR3 is 13 residues long. V was cut by 0 bases and J by 8 bases, with 13 bases left in between. CDR3 in DNA: TGTGCCTGGAGTGTATTAGGAGGGGACGGCTACACCTTC. This translates into CAWSVLGGDGYTF.

The V gene is TRBV6-5, the J gene TRBJ2-2; D perhaps matches TRBD2 (6 bases). Trimming took off 0 bases at V and 5 bases at J, with 7 bases between the two ends. Germline assignment: CDR1 MNHEY and CDR2 SVGAGI. This CDR3 comprises 14 residues. In nucleotides, the CDR3 is TGTGCCAGCAGTTACTCGCGGGGAACCGGGGAGCTGTTTTTT. It is translated as CASSYSRGTGELFF.

This chain connects TRBV4-1 to TRBJ1-2; D not certain. The CDR3 has 14 amino acids. With 5 bases removed from V and 8 bases from J, the gap between germline ends came to 18 bases. CDR1 and CDR2 (germline): MGHRA, YSYEKL. CDR3 region: CASSKPVELEGYTF. The CDR3 nucleotides read TGCGCCAGCAGCAAACCGGTAGAACTTGAAGGCTACACCTTC.

The chain is built from TRBV5-1 and TRBJ2-1; TRBD2 matches 8 bases. CDR1 SGHRS and CDR2 YFSETQ come from the germline V gene. The trim removed 2 bases at V and 7 bases at J, leaving 5 bases unmatched. The CDR3 has 14 amino acids. CDR3 in amino acids: CASSFFGGGNEQFF. The CDR3 coding sequence is TGCGCCAGCAGCTTCTTCGGCGGGGGGAATGAGCAGTTCTTC. Combining the CDR3 with reference TRBV5-1 and TRBJ2-1 gives the whole variable domain KAGVTQTPRYLIKTRGQQVTLSCSPISGHRSVSWYQQTPGQGLQFLFEYFSETQRNKGNFPGRFSGRQFSNSRSEMNVSTLELGDSALYLCASSFFGGGNEQFFGPGTRLTVL.